This TCR beta chain was captured in a study of T cells in Graves' hyperthyroidism and ophthalmopathy. Study-level results: Classification by a 13 V-J model distinguished ophthalmopathy from stable hyperthyroidism. Most clonotypes expanded in the thyroid (above 0.001) were also present in blood.

Uncontrolled infection, other autoimmune disease, pregnancy or lactation barred patients from enrollment. The V gene's germline CDR1 is SNHLY and CDR2 FYNNEI. Trimming removed 11 bases from V and 0 bases from J, with 13 bases in between. There are 13 residues in the CDR3. This clonotype was detected ten times or more. What it recognizes is unknown. The CDR3 regions of TCR beta were amplified from RNA transcripts. TCR CDR3 regions were first amplified by RT-PCR with HTBI primers. TCRdb processed the multiplex PCR reads anew with MiXCR; each CDR3 protein has one entry. Of 500,000 to 800,000 distinct CDR3 sequences in the sample, about 45% were seen once.

The TCR sequence derives from an adult man with Graves' disease, either hyperthyroidism or ophthalmopathy (not recorded which). The sample was peripheral blood or thyroid tissue (not recorded which). The chain carries TRBV2 and TRBJ1-1, with D unresolved. The CDR3 here is CASSKDMNTEAFF. The CDR3 DNA reads as TGTGCCTCATCGAAGGATATGAACACTGAAGCTTTCTTT.